The rows below give T cell receptor beta chains drawn from one sample of a study of blood T cell repertoires in COVID-19. Generated by immunoSEQ multiplex PCR, the TCRdb table keeps only in-frame clones and is missing some. The data show about 370,000 clones, approximately 91% seen once. The specimen was PBMCs or T cells enriched from blood (not recorded which). Receptor source: a woman aged 40 to 49 who had been exposed to COVID-19. CDR3s include the opening cysteine and the closing phenylalanine or tryptophan. The order of the fields is V gene, J gene, D gene, clone size, CDR3 protein, CDR3 DNA. A D gene is named only where the DNA matches it firmly. Some rows mark clone size as missing; the rest say once, few, many or name a class of expanded clone.

V gene: TRBV6-5; J gene: TRBJ1-6; D gene: NA; clone size: once; CDR3 protein: CASTRKRAGSPLHF; CDR3 DNA: TGTGCCAGCACCAGGAAGCGGGCTGGATCACCCCTCCACTTT
V gene: TRBV5-1; J gene: TRBJ1-6; D gene: TRBD1; clone size: NA; CDR3 protein: CASSGTVNSPLHF; CDR3 DNA: TGCGCCAGCAGTGGGACAGTCAATTCACCCCTCCACTTT
V gene: TRBV5-6; J gene: TRBJ1-2; D gene: NA; clone size: NA; CDR3 protein: CASSLARGQGYTF; CDR3 DNA: TGTGCCAGCAGCCTCGCCAGAGGGCAAGGCTACACCTTC
V gene: TRBV30; J gene: TRBJ2-3; D gene: TRBD1; clone size: NA; CDR3 protein: CAWTRGQGSTDTQYF; CDR3 DNA: TGTGCCTGGACCCGGGGACAGGGGAGCACAGATACGCAGTATTTT
V gene: TRBV5-6; J gene: TRBJ2-2; D gene: NA; clone size: once; CDR3 protein: CASSTYRVANTGELFF; CDR3 DNA: TGTGCCAGCAGCACGTACAGGGTAGCGAACACCGGGGAGCTGTTTTTT
V gene: TRBV25-1; J gene: TRBJ1-2; D gene: TRBD1; clone size: NA; CDR3 protein: CASSPKGQANGYTF; CDR3 DNA: TGTGCCAGCAGCCCAAAAGGACAGGCTAATGGCTACACCTTC
V gene: TRBV7-2; J gene: TRBJ2-7; D gene: TRBD1; clone size: few; CDR3 protein: CASSPDRRTYEQYF; CDR3 DNA: TGTGCCAGCAGCCCGGACAGGCGCACCTACGAGCAGTACTTC
V gene: TRBV5-1; J gene: TRBJ2-1; D gene: TRBD2; clone size: NA; CDR3 protein: CASSPVWTSGAYNEQFF; CDR3 DNA: TGCGCCAGCAGTCCGGTTTGGACTAGCGGAGCCTACAATGAGCAGTTCTTC
V gene: TRBV27; J gene: TRBJ1-6; D gene: NA; clone size: NA; CDR3 protein: CASSPIRGSSYNSPLHF; CDR3 DNA: TGTGCCAGCAGCCCCATCCGCGGGAGCTCCTATAATTCACCCCTCCACTTT
V gene: TRBV2; J gene: TRBJ2-7; D gene: TRBD1; clone size: NA; CDR3 protein: CASSGQGYEQYF; CDR3 DNA: TGTGCCAGCAGTGGACAGGGGTACGAGCAGTACTTC
V gene: TRBV6-5; J gene: TRBJ2-1; D gene: TRBD1; clone size: NA; CDR3 protein: CASSYTGQRGDEQFF; CDR3 DNA: TGTGCCAGCAGTTACACGGGACAGAGAGGAGATGAGCAGTTCTTC
V gene: TRBV5-1; J gene: TRBJ2-5; D gene: TRBD1; clone size: NA; CDR3 protein: CASSLGGQVEETQYF; CDR3 DNA: TGCGCCAGCAGCTTGGGGGGACAGGTAGAAGAGACCCAGTACTTC
V gene: TRBV19; J gene: TRBJ1-3; D gene: NA; clone size: NA; CDR3 protein: CASSPRDSGNTIYF; CDR3 DNA: TGTGCCAGTAGCCCCAGGGATTCTGGAAACACCATATATTTT
V gene: TRBV5-1; J gene: TRBJ1-3; D gene: TRBD1; clone size: NA; CDR3 protein: CASSLEQGITGNTIYF; CDR3 DNA: TGCGCCAGCAGCTTAGAACAGGGGATCACAGGAAACACCATATATTTT
V gene: TRBV5-4; J gene: TRBJ2-5; D gene: TRBD1; clone size: NA; CDR3 protein: CASSHRDSRQETQYF; CDR3 DNA: TGTGCCAGCAGCCACCGGGACAGCCGCCAAGAGACCCAGTACTTC
V gene: TRBV30; J gene: TRBJ1-2; D gene: TRBD1; clone size: NA; CDR3 protein: CAFRDRASYTF; CDR3 DNA: TGTGCCTTCCGGGACAGGGCCAGCTACACCTTC
V gene: TRBV7-2; J gene: TRBJ2-3; D gene: TRBD2; clone size: NA; CDR3 protein: CASSAPGLREIADTQYF; CDR3 DNA: TGTGCCAGCAGCGCCCCCGGCTTGCGGGAGATAGCAGATACGCAGTATTTT
V gene: TRBV7-9; J gene: TRBJ2-1; D gene: TRBD1; clone size: NA; CDR3 protein: CASSTLGQARNEQFF; CDR3 DNA: TGTGCCAGCAGCACCCTGGGACAGGCCCGGAATGAGCAGTTCTTC
V gene: TRBV10-3; J gene: TRBJ2-3; D gene: TRBD2; clone size: NA; CDR3 protein: CAIGGRADTQYF; CDR3 DNA: TGTGCCATCGGCGGGAGAGCAGATACGCAGTATTTT
V gene: TRBV2; J gene: TRBJ2-1; D gene: TRBD2; clone size: NA; CDR3 protein: CASSEGRLAGRPGEQFF; CDR3 DNA: TGTGCCAGCAGTGAAGGTCGCCTAGCGGGGAGGCCTGGGGAGCAGTTCTTC
V gene: TRBV5-4; J gene: TRBJ2-2; D gene: TRBD2; clone size: NA; CDR3 protein: CASSPGPSGGTGELFF; CDR3 DNA: TGTGCCAGCAGCCCGGGACCCTCGGGGGGCACCGGGGAGCTGTTTTTT
V gene: TRBV20-1; J gene: TRBJ1-3; D gene: NA; clone size: NA; CDR3 protein: CSASKGGKAGNTIYF; CDR3 DNA: TGCAGTGCTAGTAAGGGGGGGAAGGCTGGAAACACCATATATTTT
V gene: TRBV24-1; J gene: TRBJ2-1; D gene: TRBD2; clone size: NA; CDR3 protein: CATSDLSSGPYNEQFF; CDR3 DNA: TGTGCCACCAGTGATTTGTCTAGCGGACCCTACAATGAGCAGTTCTTC
V gene: TRBV24-1; J gene: TRBJ1-1; D gene: NA; clone size: NA; CDR3 protein: CATSARGRRYTEAFF; CDR3 DNA: TGTGCCACCAGTGCCCGAGGGCGTAGGTACACTGAAGCTTTCTTT
V gene: TRBV2; J gene: TRBJ1-6; D gene: NA; clone size: NA; CDR3 protein: CASSGGTPNSPLHF; CDR3 DNA: TGTGCCAGCAGTGGAGGGACTCCTAATTCACCCCTCCACTTT
V gene: TRBV2; J gene: TRBJ2-3; D gene: TRBD1; clone size: NA; CDR3 protein: CASSELGQGGTDTQYF; CDR3 DNA: TGTGCCAGCAGTGAGCTTGGACAGGGTGGGACAGATACGCAGTATTTT
V gene: TRBV5-4; J gene: TRBJ2-2; D gene: NA; clone size: NA; CDR3 protein: CASSLGLMGGNTGELFF; CDR3 DNA: TGTGCCAGCAGCTTGGGCCTGATGGGAGGTAACACCGGGGAGCTGTTTTTT
V gene: TRBV11-3; J gene: TRBJ2-1; D gene: TRBD2; clone size: NA; CDR3 protein: CASSLDLGLGAHNEQFF; CDR3 DNA: TGTGCCAGCAGCTTAGACTTGGGACTAGGGGCCCACAATGAGCAGTTCTTC
V gene: TRBV5-6; J gene: TRBJ1-6; D gene: NA; clone size: few; CDR3 protein: CASSLGPGNNSPLHF; CDR3 DNA: TGTGCCAGCAGCTTGGGACCGGGAAATAATTCACCCCTCCACTTT
V gene: TRBV5-1; J gene: TRBJ1-4; D gene: NA; clone size: NA; CDR3 protein: CASSLGQTLSGSLLFF; CDR3 DNA: TGCGCCAGCAGCTTGGGCCAAACTCTCTCCGGGTCACTACTGTTTTTT
V gene: TRBV15; J gene: TRBJ2-1; D gene: TRBD2; clone size: NA; CDR3 protein: CATSREIGQGTTGEQFF; CDR3 DNA: TGTGCCACCAGCAGAGAGATCGGGCAAGGGACTACTGGTGAGCAGTTCTTC
V gene: TRBV18; J gene: TRBJ1-1; D gene: TRBD1; clone size: NA; CDR3 protein: CASSPEFTGQIIEAFF; CDR3 DNA: TGTGCCAGCTCACCCGAATTTACGGGACAGATAATTGAAGCTTTCTTT
V gene: TRBV5-1; J gene: TRBJ1-1; D gene: NA; clone size: NA; CDR3 protein: CASSLGANTEAFF; CDR3 DNA: TGCGCCAGCAGCTTGGGGGCGAACACTGAAGCTTTCTTT
V gene: TRBV5-4; J gene: TRBJ1-1; D gene: TRBD1; clone size: NA; CDR3 protein: CASSQTGGTEAFF; CDR3 DNA: TGTGCCAGCAGCCAGACAGGGGGCACTGAAGCTTTCTTT
V gene: TRBV5-1; J gene: TRBJ1-5; D gene: NA; clone size: NA; CDR3 protein: CASSLTAGQPQHF; CDR3 DNA: TGCGCCAGCAGCTTAACCGCGGGACAGCCCCAGCATTTT
V gene: TRBV7-7; J gene: TRBJ2-5; D gene: NA; clone size: NA; CDR3 protein: CASSLGGGGTETQYF; CDR3 DNA: TGTGCTAGCAGCTTAGGAGGTGGGGGCACGGAGACCCAGTACTTC
V gene: TRBV7-9; J gene: TRBJ2-5; D gene: NA; clone size: NA; CDR3 protein: CASSSIAYAETQYF; CDR3 DNA: TGTGCCAGCAGCTCGATAGCTTACGCGGAGACCCAGTACTTC
V gene: TRBV24-1; J gene: TRBJ2-3; D gene: TRBD1; clone size: NA; CDR3 protein: CATSDPGQGASDTQYF; CDR3 DNA: TGTGCCACCAGTGATCCGGGACAGGGGGCCTCAGATACGCAGTATTTT
V gene: TRBV5-1; J gene: TRBJ1-2; D gene: TRBD1; clone size: NA; CDR3 protein: CASSFQDRAAEGYTF; CDR3 DNA: TGCGCCAGCAGCTTCCAGGACAGGGCCGCGGAGGGCTACACCTTC
V gene: TRBV7-9; J gene: TRBJ1-5; D gene: TRBD1; clone size: NA; CDR3 protein: CASSLSDRGNSFSNQPQHF; CDR3 DNA: TGTGCCAGCAGCTTATCCGACAGGGGGAATTCTTTTAGCAATCAGCCCCAGCATTTT
V gene: TRBV19; J gene: TRBJ2-7; D gene: TRBD1; clone size: NA; CDR3 protein: CASSRTGEGYEQYF; CDR3 DNA: TGTGCCAGTAGCCGGACAGGGGAGGGTTACGAGCAGTACTTC
V gene: TRBV19; J gene: TRBJ1-2; D gene: NA; clone size: NA; CDR3 protein: CASTPHTLQANYGYTF; CDR3 DNA: TGTGCCAGTACCCCCCACACGTTACAAGCTAACTATGGCTACACCTTC
V gene: TRBV18; J gene: TRBJ1-2; D gene: TRBD1; clone size: NA; CDR3 protein: CASSPMEGQGYGYTF; CDR3 DNA: TGTGCCAGCTCACCCATGGAGGGACAGGGGTATGGCTACACCTTC
V gene: TRBV18; J gene: TRBJ1-6; D gene: TRBD1; clone size: NA; CDR3 protein: CASSLDRGGYNSPLHF; CDR3 DNA: TGTGCCAGCTCACTCGACAGGGGTGGCTATAATTCACCCCTCCACTTT
V gene: TRBV19; J gene: TRBJ1-4; D gene: NA; clone size: NA; CDR3 protein: CASTATVSREKLFF; CDR3 DNA: TGTGCCAGTACCGCGACAGTCTCCCGTGAAAAACTGTTTTTT
V gene: TRBV5-1; J gene: TRBJ2-3; D gene: TRBD2; clone size: NA; CDR3 protein: CASKREDTQYF; CDR3 DNA: TGCGCCAGTAAGCGGGAAGATACGCAGTATTTT
V gene: TRBV28; J gene: TRBJ2-7; D gene: TRBD2; clone size: NA; CDR3 protein: CASSSELAGGPYEQYF; CDR3 DNA: TGTGCCAGCAGTTCCGAACTAGCGGGAGGGCCCTACGAGCAGTACTTC
V gene: TRBV9; J gene: TRBJ1-2; D gene: NA; clone size: NA; CDR3 protein: CASSVVDSGYGYTF; CDR3 DNA: TGTGCCAGCAGCGTAGTCGACTCGGGCTATGGCTACACCTTC
V gene: TRBV6-5; J gene: TRBJ1-2; D gene: NA; clone size: NA; CDR3 protein: CASSSDYYGYTF; CDR3 DNA: TGTGCCAGCAGTTCAGATTACTATGGCTACACCTTC
V gene: TRBV5-1; J gene: TRBJ2-7; D gene: TRBD1; clone size: NA; CDR3 protein: CASWGQGGKYEQYF; CDR3 DNA: TGCGCCAGCTGGGGACAGGGCGGGAAGTACGAGCAGTACTTC
V gene: TRBV7-6; J gene: TRBJ1-4; D gene: NA; clone size: NA; CDR3 protein: CASSLGQVPNEKLFF; CDR3 DNA: TGTGCCAGCAGCTTAGGGCAGGTCCCTAATGAAAAACTGTTTTTT
V gene: TRBV5-4; J gene: TRBJ2-1; D gene: NA; clone size: NA; CDR3 protein: CASSPNRGGFSSYNEQFF; CDR3 DNA: TGTGCCAGCAGCCCCAATAGGGGGGGCTTCAGCTCCTACAATGAGCAGTTCTTC
V gene: TRBV21-1; J gene: TRBJ1-1; D gene: NA; clone size: NA; CDR3 protein: CASNDCPGTTVRWTEAFF; CDR3 DNA: TGTGCCAGCAACGACTGTCCGGGGACAACGGTCCGGTGGACTGAAGCTTTCTTT
V gene: TRBV19; J gene: TRBJ2-2; D gene: NA; clone size: NA; CDR3 protein: CASSIGGAAGELFF; CDR3 DNA: TGTGCCAGTAGTATTGGGGGCGCGGCCGGGGAGCTGTTTTTT